This T cell receptor beta chain was captured in a study of cytomegalovirus exposure and HLA in healthy donors. Study-wide points: Segments of the TCR beta V type were, in most cases, productive about 87% or about 30% of the time in an earlier analysis. Associated with cytomegalovirus, according to the listing, were fewer than 200 TCR beta chains.

The PCR made use of 60 Vbeta and 13 Jbeta primers. Clones were read by immunoSEQ multiplex PCR, and TCRdb kept only the in-frame ones, dropping some. The sample yields some 200,000 clones, roughly four fifths seen once. The CDR3 runs to 14 residues. Germline V gene lookup returns CDR1 SGHTA and CDR2 FQGNSA. Losses at the gene ends were 2 bases for V and 5 bases for J; bases not matched to a gene: 3. As regards this clone: The target antigen is unknown.

The gene calls are TRBV7-2 and TRBJ1-5; 7 nucleotides line up with TRBD1. Sequences were obtained from PBMCs. This clonotype was sampled from a woman in her twenties or thirties in good health and CMV-seropositive. The DNA for the CDR3 is TGTGCCAGCAGCTTATTTCAGGGGGATCAGCCCCAGCATTTT. Its protein is CASSLFQGDQPQHF.